These T cell receptor beta chains were read from a single sample in a study of blood T cell repertoires in COVID-19. The repertoire was sequenced with immunoSEQ multiplex PCR; TCRdb's copy has only in-frame clones and lacks some. Of about 61,000 clones in the sample, around 81% were seen once. The material sequenced was peripheral blood. The receptor source for this set is a man aged 65 to 79 with acute or convalescent COVID-19. Both conserved end residues are part of each CDR3.

>TRBJ1-6|TRBV3-1/TRBV3-2
CASSRRDGYNSPLHF
>TRBJ2-3|TRBV6-2/TRBV6-3
CASSDFRATQYF
>TRBJ1-2|TRBV5-6
CASSWTGGGRDGYTF
>TRBJ1-2|TRBV4-1
CASSRQSNYGYTF
>TRBJ2-3|TRBV3-1/TRBV3-2
CASSHRQADTQYF
>TRBJ2-5|TRBV4-1
CASSLLAGEQETQYF
>TRBJ2-7|TRBV29-1
CSVGLGQGMEEQYF
>TRBJ1-2|TRBV7-2
CASSLASQGGYGYTF
>TRBJ2-2|TRBV2
CASKTQNTGELFF
>TRBJ1-1|TRBV6-6
CASSYSNGIEAFF
>TRBJ1-2|TRBV12-3/TRBV12-4
CASSLMFGEGYTF
>TRBJ1-5|TRBV29-1
CSVWTGRNQPQHF
>TRBJ2-5|TRBV7-2
CASSPIRLGGAETQYF
>TRBJ2-1|TRBV9
CASSEGGTPYNEQFF
>TRBJ2-5|TRBV7-8
CAIEIAGSQETQYF
>TRBJ2-1|TRBV14
CASSQARVGTDNEQFF
>TRBJ2-1|TRBV2
CASRRSTGNNEQFF
>TRBJ1-4|TRBV5-6
CASSLFSAGQNEKLFF
>TRBJ2-1|TRBV11-3
CASSLGSGGGNEQFF
>TRBJ2-2|TRBV27
CASSLTGQTGELFF